A selection of T cell receptor beta chains follows, all from one sample in a study of blood T cell repertoires in COVID-19. The repertoire was sequenced with immunoSEQ multiplex PCR; TCRdb's copy has only in-frame clones and lacks some. Among 250,000 to 350,000 clones listed, approximately 84% were seen once. The specimen sequenced was peripheral blood. Every receptor here comes from a human donor with COVID-19, enrolled during active disease. The donor label of this sample is uncertain. CDR3s include the opening cysteine and the closing phenylalanine or tryptophan. D genes are given only for firm matches. Expanded clones are given a class, and other clones once, few, many or no size at all.

J: TRBJ1-5
size: -
D: -
length: 12
V: TRBV30
DNA: TGTGCCTGGAGTGCTCCGGGGCAGCCCCAGCATTTT
CDR3: CAWSAPGQPQHF

J: TRBJ1-6
size: many
D: -
length: 13
V: TRBV20-1
DNA: TGCAGTGCTAGTCAGGGGCTAGGTTCACCCCTCCACTTT
CDR3: CSASQGLGSPLHF

J: TRBJ2-6
size: few
D: TRBD1
length: 17
V: TRBV3-1/TRBV3-2
DNA: TGTGCCAGCAGCTATATGACAGGGGGGACTGGGGCCAACGTCCTGACTTTC
CDR3: CASSYMTGGTGANVLTF

J: TRBJ2-1
size: once
D: TRBD2
length: 11
V: TRBV28
DNA: TGTGCCGGAACTAGCGGACGTGAGCAGTTCTTC
CDR3: CAGTSGREQFF

J: TRBJ2-7
size: -
D: TRBD1
length: 17
V: TRBV19
DNA: TGTGCCAGTAGTCCCCAGCCCGGGACAGGGGCATACTACGAGCAGTACTTC
CDR3: CASSPQPGTGAYYEQYF

J: TRBJ1-1
size: -
D: -
length: 11
V: TRBV20-1
DNA: TGCAGTGCTAGAGTCGGGACTGAAGCTTTCTTT
CDR3: CSARVGTEAFF

J: TRBJ2-1
size: -
D: TRBD1
length: 15
V: TRBV7-2
DNA: TGTGCCAGCAGCCGGGACAGAAGCTACTACAATGAGCAGTTCTTC
CDR3: CASSRDRSYYNEQFF

J: TRBJ1-1
size: -
D: -
length: 13
V: TRBV21-1
DNA: TGTGCCAGCAGCAAACAGGGGAACACTGAAGCTTTCTTT
CDR3: CASSKQGNTEAFF

J: TRBJ1-6
size: -
D: -
length: 16
V: TRBV9
DNA: TGTGCCAGCAGCCAAAGCACGGGCTCCTATAATTCACCCCTCCACTTT
CDR3: CASSQSTGSYNSPLHF

J: TRBJ1-2
size: -
D: -
length: 15
V: TRBV6-5
DNA: TGTGCCAGCAGTTCGACAGGTAGAGCTAACTATGGCTACACCTTC
CDR3: CASSSTGRANYGYTF

J: TRBJ2-5
size: -
D: TRBD2
length: 19
V: TRBV3-1/TRBV3-2
DNA: TGTGCCAGCAGCAGCCTCGCTCGGACTAGCGGCCCCCCCCAAGAGACCCAGTACTTC
CDR3: CASSSLARTSGPPQETQYF

J: TRBJ1-2
size: once
D: -
length: 14
V: TRBV24-1
DNA: TGTGCCACCAGTGATTCGACAGCTAACTATGGCTACACCTTC
CDR3: CATSDSTANYGYTF

J: TRBJ2-7
size: -
D: TRBD2
length: 15
V: TRBV28
DNA: TGTGCCAGCAGCCTACCGACTAGCGGGTACTACGAGCAGTACTTC
CDR3: CASSLPTSGYYEQYF

J: TRBJ1-5
size: -
D: TRBD1
length: 15
V: TRBV7-2
DNA: TGTGCCAGCAGCCAGTTCACAGGGGGATCTCAGCCCCAGCATTTT
CDR3: CASSQFTGGSQPQHF

J: TRBJ2-7
size: -
D: TRBD1
length: 17
V: TRBV3-1/TRBV3-2
DNA: TGTGCCAGCAGCTTTACAGCAGGGACAGGGGGCCACTACGAGCAGTACTTC
CDR3: CASSFTAGTGGHYEQYF

J: TRBJ2-2
size: -
D: -
length: 14
V: TRBV2
DNA: TGTGCCAGCAGCGCCCGGGTTAACACCGGGGAGCTGTTTTTT
CDR3: CASSARVNTGELFF

J: TRBJ1-4
size: -
D: TRBD1
length: 14
V: TRBV9
DNA: TGTGCCAGCAGCCGGACAGGCGCCTCTGAAAAACTGTTTTTT
CDR3: CASSRTGASEKLFF